The 6 T cell receptor beta chains below were found in one sample sequenced in a study of technical replicates of blood from a few donors. Here immunoSEQ multiplex PCR was the method, and the copy in TCRdb shows in-frame clones only, minus some. This table has fewer than 85,000 clones, about 96% appearing once. Sequencing was done on a sample of T cells isolated from PBMCs. The origin of the receptors is a human donor in good health.

CDR3 DNA sequence: TGCGCCAGCAGCCAAGTCGGGGGGCGAATGGACACTGAAGCTTTCTTT. Its protein product is CASSQVGGRMDTEAFF. The chain carries TRBV4-1 and TRBJ1-1; TRBD1 is a possible D gene (6 bases). Per the germline V gene, CDR1 is MGHRA and CDR2 is YSYEKL. V was trimmed by 1 base and J by 3 bases, leaving 15 bases between them. The CDR3 covers 16 residues.

The chain has TRBV4-1 and TRBJ2-7; 16 positions match TRBD2. Germline V gene data show CDR1 as MGHRA and CDR2 as YSYEKL. The V and J ends lost 0 bases and 4 bases, in that order; junction bases with no gene match: 3. The CDR3 sequence is 17 residues long. Here the CDR3 DNA reads TGCGCCAGCAGCCAAGAGGGGGGACTAGCGGGAGGGTACGAGCAGTACTTC. This gives the protein CASSQEGGLAGGYEQYF.

This chain connects TRBV4-1 to TRBJ1-5; perhaps TRBD1 as D (5 bases). This CDR3 spans 17 amino acids. Germline V gives CDR1 MGHRA, CDR2 YSYEKL. V lost 0 bases and J 9 bases, leaving 21 bases between the germline ends. CDR3 protein: CASSQEVMDNGYRPQHF. CDR3 DNA: TGCGCCAGCAGCCAAGAGGTAATGGACAACGGATATCGGCCCCAGCATTTT.

This rearrangement joins TRBV27 to TRBJ2-7, with 10 positions matching TRBD1. This CDR3 comprises 15 residues. J gave up 4 bases and V 6 bases, and 9 bases lay outside the gene matches. In germline, CDR1 is MNHEY, CDR2 SMNVEV (reference sequence). CDR3 nucleotide sequence: TGTGCCAGCAGCCCCCGGACAGGGGGGATGTACGAGCAGTACTTC. Its translation: CASSPRTGGMYEQYF.

The chain joins TRBV20-1 to TRBJ1-3, with D hard to call. The germline gives CDR1 DFQATT, CDR2 SNEGSKA (reference sequence). The CDR3 loop spans 10 amino acids. Trimming removed 5 bases at V and 7 bases at J, with 6 bases between. Written as DNA, the CDR3 is TGCAGTGCTTACAGTAACACCATATATTTT. The encoded protein is CSAYSNTIYF.

The J gene is TRBJ2-1, the V gene TRBV4-1; 8 nucleotides line up with TRBD2. This CDR3 spans 17 amino acids. Germline V gene sequence: CDR1 MGHRA, CDR2 YSYEKL. The trim removed 4 bases at V and 5 bases at J, leaving 13 bases unmatched. The CDR3 region is CASSLLRERELNNEQFF. The CDR3 DNA reads TGCGCCAGCAGCCTCCTCCGGGAGCGGGAGCTAAACAATGAGCAGTTCTTC.